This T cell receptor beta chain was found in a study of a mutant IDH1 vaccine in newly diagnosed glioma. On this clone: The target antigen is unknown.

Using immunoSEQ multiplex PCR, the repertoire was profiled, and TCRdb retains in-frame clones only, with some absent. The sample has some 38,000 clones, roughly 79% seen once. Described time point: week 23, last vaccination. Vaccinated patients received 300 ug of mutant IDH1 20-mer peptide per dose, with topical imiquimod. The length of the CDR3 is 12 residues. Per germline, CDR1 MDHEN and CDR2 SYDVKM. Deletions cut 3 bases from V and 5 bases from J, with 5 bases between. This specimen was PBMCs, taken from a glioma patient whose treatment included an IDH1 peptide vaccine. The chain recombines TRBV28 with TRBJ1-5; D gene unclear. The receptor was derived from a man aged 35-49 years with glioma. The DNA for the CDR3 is TGTGCCAGCAGTTTCGGTTATCAGCCCCAGCATTTT. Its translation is CASSFGYQPQHF.